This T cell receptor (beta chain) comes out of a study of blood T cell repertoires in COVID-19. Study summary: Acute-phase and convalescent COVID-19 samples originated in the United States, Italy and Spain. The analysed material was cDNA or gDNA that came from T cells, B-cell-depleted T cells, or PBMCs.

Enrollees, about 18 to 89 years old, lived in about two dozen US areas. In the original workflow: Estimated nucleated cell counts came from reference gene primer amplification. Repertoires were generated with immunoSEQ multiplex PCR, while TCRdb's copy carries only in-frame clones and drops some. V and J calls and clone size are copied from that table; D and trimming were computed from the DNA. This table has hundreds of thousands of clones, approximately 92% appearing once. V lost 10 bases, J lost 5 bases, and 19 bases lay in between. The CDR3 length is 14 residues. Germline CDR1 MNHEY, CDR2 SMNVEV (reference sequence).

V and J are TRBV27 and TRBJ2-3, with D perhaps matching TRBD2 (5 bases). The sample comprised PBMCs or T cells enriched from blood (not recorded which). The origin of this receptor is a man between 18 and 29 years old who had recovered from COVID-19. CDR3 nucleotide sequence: TGTGCCAACACGGGCCCAGACTATAGAGATACGCAGTATTTT. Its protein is CANTGPDYRDTQYF.